Listed below are T cell receptor beta chains from one sample, sequenced in a study of cytomegalovirus exposure and HLA in healthy donors. The method was immunoSEQ multiplex PCR; TCRdb's version includes in-frame clones alone and lacks a portion of them. The sample shows about 150,000 clones, about 88% of them seen only once. Sequenced input: PBMCs. These receptors were collected from a man younger than 30 in good health and CMV-seropositive. CDR3s include the opening cysteine and the closing phenylalanine or tryptophan. Fields, in order: clone size, J gene, D gene, V gene, CDR3 protein, CDR3 DNA. A D gene is named only where the DNA matches it firmly. Rows give clone size only sometimes, using once, few, many, or a class for an expanded clone.

NA | TRBJ2-1 | TRBD2 | TRBV7-2 | CASSYGTSPYNEQFF | TGTGCCAGCAGCTACGGGACTAGCCCCTACAATGAGCAGTTCTTC
once | TRBJ2-1 | TRBD1 | TRBV4-3 | CASSRGQGAYNEQFF | TGCGCCAGCAGCCGAGGACAGGGGGCCTACAATGAGCAGTTCTTC
NA | TRBJ1-6 | NA | TRBV5-8 | CASSLGTADNSPLHF | TGTGCCAGCAGCTTGGGGACAGCCGATAATTCACCCCTCCACTTT
NA | TRBJ2-7 | TRBD2 | TRBV10-2 | CASMGSGRLYEQYF | TGCGCCAGCATGGGCAGCGGGAGGCTCTACGAGCAGTACTTC
NA | TRBJ2-7 | NA | TRBV21-1 | CASSKVPGSYEQYF | TGTGCCAGCAGCAAAGTTCCGGGCTCCTACGAGCAGTACTTC
once | TRBJ1-6 | NA | TRBV11-2 | CASSRPSSYNSPLHF | TGTGCCAGCAGCCGCCCTAGCTCCTATAATTCACCCCTCCACTTT
NA | TRBJ1-5 | TRBD1 | TRBV10-3 | CAISSSTGLSNQPQHF | TGTGCCATCAGTTCTTCGACAGGGCTCAGCAATCAGCCCCAGCATTTT
once | TRBJ1-2 | NA | TRBV7-2 | CASSLAKQGGDYGYTF | TGTGCCAGCAGCTTAGCCAAACAGGGTGGGGACTATGGCTACACCTTC
NA | TRBJ2-7 | NA | TRBV7-9 | CASSLYYEQYF | TGTGCCAGCAGCTTATACTACGAGCAGTACTTC
NA | TRBJ1-1 | NA | TRBV18 | CASSPTRGNTEAFF | TGTGCCAGCTCACCGACAAGGGGGAACACTGAAGCTTTCTTT
once | TRBJ2-5 | NA | TRBV19 | CASSELARYQETQYF | TGTGCCAGTAGTGAGCTAGCGAGGTACCAAGAGACCCAGTACTTC
NA | TRBJ1-3 | NA | TRBV13 | CASSLSRVRNTIYF | TGTGCCAGCAGCTTATCTCGGGTTCGAAACACCATATATTTT
NA | TRBJ1-2 | NA | TRBV29-1 | CSVADTLYGYTF | TGCAGCGTCGCCGACACTCTCTATGGCTACACCTTC
NA | TRBJ2-5 | TRBD1 | TRBV7-8 | CASSLAGQGWETQYF | TGTGCCAGCAGCTTAGCGGGACAGGGGTGGGAGACCCAGTACTTC
NA | TRBJ1-2 | NA | TRBV9 | CASSVDPAANYGYTF | TGTGCCAGCAGCGTAGATCCCGCGGCTAACTATGGCTACACCTTC
NA | TRBJ2-2 | TRBD1 | TRBV6-5 | CASTETGAWELFF | TGTGCCAGCACTGAGACAGGGGCCTGGGAGCTGTTTTTT
few | TRBJ1-1 | NA | TRBV29-1 | CSVETGEPEAFF | TGCAGCGTTGAGACGGGTGAGCCTGAAGCTTTCTTT
few | TRBJ1-1 | NA | TRBV27 | CASSVGGTEAFF | TGTGCCAGCTCCGTGGGGGGTACTGAAGCTTTCTTT
NA | TRBJ1-1 | NA | TRBV7-9 | CASSYGAGARTEAFF | TGTGCCAGCTCCTATGGGGCAGGGGCGAGGACTGAAGCTTTCTTT
NA | TRBJ1-5 | NA | TRBV6-5 | CASSYSAGPAHQPQHF | TGTGCCAGCAGTTACTCGGCGGGACCGGCTCATCAGCCCCAGCATTTT
NA | TRBJ2-2 | TRBD2 | TRBV7-3 | CASSLRGGTNTGELFF | TGTGCCAGCAGCTTACGCGGGGGGACCAACACCGGGGAGCTGTTTTTT
once | TRBJ2-7 | NA | TRBV5-6 | CASQRGHGEEQYF | TGTGCCAGCCAGAGAGGGCATGGGGAAGAGCAGTACTTC
NA | TRBJ1-2 | TRBD1 | TRBV19 | CASSRKGAQDGYTF | TGTGCCAGTAGTAGGAAGGGGGCGCAGGATGGCTACACCTTC
once | TRBJ2-3 | TRBD2 | TRBV25-1 | CASSEKLAGDTDTQYF | TGTGCCAGCAGTGAAAAACTAGCGGGAGACACAGATACGCAGTATTTT
NA | TRBJ2-7 | NA | TRBV11-2 | CASSGHSYEQYF | TGTGCCAGCAGCGGACACAGCTACGAGCAGTACTTC
NA | TRBJ1-1 | TRBD1 | TRBV6-4 | CASRGTAMNTEAFF | TGTGCCAGCAGGGGGACAGCTATGAACACTGAAGCTTTCTTT
NA | TRBJ2-7 | TRBD1 | TRBV11-2 | CASSLTQGAYEQYF | TGTGCCAGCAGCTTAACGCAGGGGGCCTACGAGCAGTACTTC
NA | TRBJ2-3 | TRBD1 | TRBV18 | CASSPRTHRGSTDTQYF | TGTGCCAGCTCACCACGAACCCACAGGGGGTCCACAGATACGCAGTATTTT
NA | TRBJ2-3 | TRBD2 | TRBV4-1 | CASSQGLAGGPTDTQYF | TGCGCCAGCAGCCAAGGACTAGCGGGAGGGCCGACAGATACGCAGTATTTT
NA | TRBJ1-4 | NA | TRBV6-6 | CASSLRDNNEKLFF | TGTGCCAGCAGTCTCCGGGACAATAATGAAAAACTGTTTTTT
NA | TRBJ2-1 | NA | TRBV6-5 | CASSYGIGLAHNEQFF | TGTGCCAGCAGTTACGGAATCGGTCTAGCCCACAATGAGCAGTTCTTC
NA | TRBJ2-4 | TRBD2 | TRBV18 | CASSPGTSGRAGVKNIQYF | TGTGCCAGCTCACCAGGGACTAGCGGGAGGGCCGGTGTCAAAAACATTCAGTACTTC
NA | TRBJ1-2 | TRBD1 | TRBV19 | CASGDSVNYGYTF | TGTGCCAGTGGGGACAGCGTTAACTATGGCTACACCTTC
NA | TRBJ2-5 | NA | TRBV11-2 | CASSFIAEEETQYF | TGTGCCAGCAGCTTTATCGCGGAGGAAGAGACCCAGTACTTC
NA | TRBJ2-1 | TRBD2 | TRBV7-2 | CASSLSSGRAGEQFF | TGTGCCAGCAGCTTATCTAGCGGGAGGGCTGGTGAGCAGTTCTTC
NA | TRBJ1-1 | NA | TRBV11-1 | CASSLARVPEAFF | TGTGCCAGCAGCTTAGCCAGGGTCCCTGAAGCTTTCTTT
NA | TRBJ2-3 | NA | TRBV6-5 | CATLAGDTQYF | TGTGCCACCCTAGCAGGAGATACGCAGTATTTT
NA | TRBJ2-7 | NA | TRBV7-8 | CASSLAEVSYEQYF | TGTGCCAGCAGCTTAGCGGAGGTATCCTACGAGCAGTACTTC
once | TRBJ1-1 | NA | TRBV6-1 | CASSEFNRMNTEAFF | TGTGCCAGCAGTGAATTCAACAGGATGAACACTGAAGCTTTCTTT
NA | TRBJ1-6 | NA | TRBV19 | CAGAERLRSPLHF | TGTGCCGGGGCTGAGAGACTGCGTTCACCCCTCCACTTT
NA | TRBJ2-7 | NA | TRBV6-5 | CASRAGTEGGYEQYF | TGTGCCAGCAGAGCCGGGACAGAGGGGGGCTACGAGCAGTACTTC
NA | TRBJ1-4 | NA | TRBV7-9 | CASSPRGRGDEKLFF | TGTGCCAGCAGCCCCCGCGGCAGGGGCGATGAAAAACTGTTTTTT
NA | TRBJ1-2 | TRBD1 | TRBV7-8 | CASSLRDRAAGGYTF | TGTGCCAGCAGCTTAAGGGACAGGGCCGCAGGGGGCTACACCTTC
NA | TRBJ2-7 | TRBD2 | TRBV5-4 | CASSSRMKTSGSSYEQYF | TGTGCCAGCAGCTCGAGAATGAAAACTAGCGGAAGCTCCTACGAGCAGTACTTC
NA | TRBJ2-5 | TRBD1 | TRBV6-5 | CASRRTGSVQETQYF | TGTGCCAGCAGGCGGACAGGGAGCGTCCAAGAGACCCAGTACTTC
once | TRBJ1-5 | NA | TRBV11-2 | CASSRTSNQPQHF | TGTGCCAGCAGCAGAACAAGCAATCAGCCCCAGCATTTT
NA | TRBJ1-4 | NA | TRBV6-1 | CASFWRGAGEKLFF | TGTGCCAGTTTCTGGAGGGGAGCGGGTGAAAAACTGTTTTTT
NA | TRBJ2-7 | NA | TRBV18 | CASSPRGYEQYF | TGTGCCAGCTCACCCAGGGGATACGAGCAGTACTTC
few | TRBJ1-2 | TRBD1 | TRBV19 | CASSNPITGAWGYTF | TGTGCCAGTAGTAACCCCATCACAGGGGCCTGGGGCTACACCTTC
NA | TRBJ1-2 | NA | TRBV5-8 | CASSGDGRGMSGYTF | TGTGCCAGCAGCGGGGACGGGAGAGGGATGTCGGGCTACACCTTC
NA | TRBJ2-1 | NA | TRBV9 | CASSAGSAGITYNEQFF | TGTGCCAGCAGCGCAGGGTCCGCGGGAATCACCTACAATGAGCAGTTCTTC
few | TRBJ2-2 | NA | TRBV4-3 | CASSHQGLGTGELFF | TGCGCCAGCAGCCATCAGGGGCTCGGCACCGGGGAGCTGTTTTTT
NA | TRBJ2-1 | TRBD2 | TRBV6-1 | CASSEWGEGLNEQFF | TGTGCCAGCAGTGAATGGGGGGAGGGCCTGAATGAGCAGTTCTTC